A selection of T cell receptor beta chains follows, all from one sample in a study of Ad26.COV2.S vaccination and SARS-CoV-2 variants. Sequenced by immunoSEQ multiplex PCR; TCRdb stores in-frame clones only, minus some. The sample lists roughly 300,000 clones; less than 90% were seen once. Sample: peripheral blood, taken in a trial of Ad26.COV2.S vaccine versus placebo. The source of these receptors is a person between 18 and 59 years old who received the Ad26.COV2.S COVID-19 vaccine or a placebo. The CDR3 runs from the conserved cysteine through the conserved F or W. The D gene is left open where the match is weak. Where a row states a size, it is once, few, many or the class of an expanded clone; other rows omit it.

d_call	v_call	clone_size	j_call	cdr3_nt	cdr3_aa
TRBD2	TRBV4-2	NA	TRBJ2-1	TGTGCCAGCAGCCAAGAACGACTAGCCAGTGAGCAGTTCTTC	CASSQERLASEQFF
TRBD1	TRBV6-2/TRBV6-3	NA	TRBJ1-5	TGTGCCAGCAGTCCCCGGACAGGGGGACTGAGCAATCAGCCCCAGCATTTT	CASSPRTGGLSNQPQHF
TRBD2	TRBV7-2	NA	TRBJ2-1	TGTGCCAGCAGCCCAGACGGGGGGACGTACAATGAGCAGTTCTTC	CASSPDGGTYNEQFF
NA	TRBV27	NA	TRBJ1-4	TGTGCCAGCAGTCCATATACTTGGGGAAACCGGGGCGAAAAACTGTTTTTT	CASSPYTWGNRGEKLFF
NA	TRBV27	NA	TRBJ2-5	TGTGCCAGCAGGCCCCGAGGGCCTCAAGAGACCCAGTACTTC	CASRPRGPQETQYF
TRBD2	TRBV5-1	once	TRBJ2-3	TGCGCCAGCAGCTTTGGGGGGAGGGCAGATACGCAGTATTTT	CASSFGGRADTQYF
NA	TRBV3-1/TRBV3-2	NA	TRBJ1-4	TGTGCCAGCAGCCAAGATCTTGATAATAATGAAAAACTGTTTTTT	CASSQDLDNNEKLFF
NA	TRBV2	NA	TRBJ2-3	TGTGCCAGCTCACTAGGCCTAGATACGCAGTATTTT	CASSLGLDTQYF
TRBD1	TRBV5-5	NA	TRBJ1-6	TGTGCCAGCAGCTCAAGAGGGACAGGGGGCGGTTTCTCCTATAATTCACCCCTCCACTTT	CASSSRGTGGGFSYNSPLHF
NA	TRBV28	NA	TRBJ1-2	TGTGCCAGCAGTTTGGATGGGGGGCGCGGCTATGGCTACACCTTC	CASSLDGGRGYGYTF
NA	TRBV7-9	NA	TRBJ1-6	TGTGCCAGCAGCCGAGGACCGAACTATAATTCACCCCTCCACTTT	CASSRGPNYNSPLHF
NA	TRBV4-2	NA	TRBJ1-6	TGTGCCAGCAGCCAGGGGTCAAGGGAGAATTCACCCCTCCACTTT	CASSQGSRENSPLHF
NA	TRBV5-4	NA	TRBJ2-2	TGTGCCAGCTCCCCCAGAGCCGCGAACACCGGGGAGCTGTTTTTT	CASSPRAANTGELFF
NA	TRBV2	few	TRBJ2-7	TGTGCCAGCAGCCAGGGGGGGGCCTACGAGCAGTACTTC	CASSQGGAYEQYF
NA	TRBV7-9	NA	TRBJ1-6	TGTGCCAGCAGCTTAGCAGAGGCAGGGAGCAATTCACCCCTCCACTTT	CASSLAEAGSNSPLHF
NA	TRBV7-2	NA	TRBJ2-2	TGTGCCAGCAGCTTAGTCGGAGGGATGAACACCGGGGAGCTGTTTTTT	CASSLVGGMNTGELFF
TRBD2	TRBV27	NA	TRBJ2-1	TGTGCCAGCAGTCTAGCGGGAGAGAATGAGCAGTTCTTC	CASSLAGENEQFF
NA	TRBV5-1	NA	TRBJ1-3	TGCGCCAGCAGCTTGAGTCAACAGATCTCTGGAAACACCATATATTTT	CASSLSQQISGNTIYF
NA	TRBV7-9	NA	TRBJ2-5	TGTGCCAGCAGTCCTTCGGGCCCGGAGACCCAGTACTTC	CASSPSGPETQYF
NA	TRBV7-2	many	TRBJ2-2	TGTGCCAGCAGCTTTGACAGGAGCACCGGGGAGCTGTTTTTT	CASSFDRSTGELFF
NA	TRBV12-3/TRBV12-4	NA	TRBJ2-5	TGTGCCAGCAAGCGAGAGGGGGGTCAGACCCAGTACTTC	CASKREGGQTQYF
TRBD2	TRBV10-3	NA	TRBJ2-2	TGTGCCATCAGTGAGCGGCGGGGGGACACCGGGGAGCTGTTTTTT	CAISERRGDTGELFF
NA	TRBV5-1	NA	TRBJ2-1	TGCGCCAGCAGCCCCGGGGAGTGGGGCAATGAGCAGTTCTTC	CASSPGEWGNEQFF
NA	TRBV28	NA	TRBJ1-3	TGTGCCAGCAGTTTAATGGGGACGAATGGAAACACCATATATTTT	CASSLMGTNGNTIYF
NA	TRBV5-1	few	TRBJ2-6	TGCGCCAGCAGCTGGGAATTCTCTGGGGCCAACGTCCTGACTTTC	CASSWEFSGANVLTF
TRBD2	TRBV14	NA	TRBJ2-1	TGTGCCAGCAGCCCGTCTATAATTAGCGGGAGCCTGGGGGAGCAGTTCTTC	CASSPSIISGSLGEQFF
TRBD1	TRBV19	once	TRBJ1-5	TGTGCCAGTAAATTAACGACAGGGCGACAGCCCCAGCATTTT	CASKLTTGRQPQHF
NA	TRBV6-5	NA	TRBJ2-7	TGTGCCAGCAACCCAACGACAACTTTCGTAGGACAGTACTTC	CASNPTTTFVGQYF
TRBD2	TRBV9	once	TRBJ2-7	TGTGCCAGCAGCGGGGGTAGCGGGGGCGTCACGTACGAGCAGTACTTC	CASSGGSGGVTYEQYF
NA	TRBV21-1	NA	TRBJ2-7	TGTGCCAGCAGCAAAGATTCGCGACTACACTACGAGCAGTACTTC	CASSKDSRLHYEQYF
NA	TRBV21-1	NA	TRBJ2-1	TGTGCCAGCAGCCATCTCCCGGGACCAAGCTCCTACAATGAGCAGTTCTTC	CASSHLPGPSSYNEQFF
TRBD2	TRBV6-4	NA	TRBJ2-7	TGTGCCAGTTCTTTGACGGCGGGAGCTACCTCCTCCGAGCAGTACTTC	CASSLTAGATSSEQYF
TRBD2	TRBV7-9	NA	TRBJ2-7	TGTGCCAGCAGTTCCGGGACTAGCGGGACCTACGAGCAGTACTTC	CASSSGTSGTYEQYF
NA	TRBV4-3	NA	TRBJ2-1	TGCGCCAGCAGCCAAGATGGAGACAATGAGCAGTTCTTC	CASSQDGDNEQFF
NA	TRBV10-3	NA	TRBJ2-1	TGTGCCATCAGTGAGATAGCGAATGAGCAGTTCTTC	CAISEIANEQFF
NA	TRBV5-1	few	TRBJ1-5	TGCGCCAGCAGCCCCGACGCGGCCGGGCCCCAGCATTTT	CASSPDAAGPQHF
NA	TRBV6-5	NA	TRBJ1-5	TGTGCCAGCAGGCCCCCTGGGGGCGCCTCTCAGCCCCAGCATTTT	CASRPPGGASQPQHF
TRBD2	TRBV5-6	NA	TRBJ2-1	TGTGCCAGCAGCTGGAACTCGGGACTAGCGGGAAACGAGCAGTTCTTC	CASSWNSGLAGNEQFF
NA	TRBV14	NA	TRBJ2-7	TGTGCCAGCAGCCAACCGACCCGCGAGCAGTACTTC	CASSQPTREQYF
NA	TRBV20-1	NA	TRBJ1-5	TGCAGTGCTAGTGCACCCGGGGGCAATCAGCCCCAGCATTTT	CSASAPGGNQPQHF
NA	TRBV2	NA	TRBJ1-5	TGTGCCAGCAGACCTGGACTGGGCAATCAGCCCCAGCATTTT	CASRPGLGNQPQHF